This T cell receptor (beta chain) was sequenced in a study of early T cells in non-severe SARS-CoV-2 infection. From the 5' RACE reads, TCRdb called clonotypes with MiXCR, one entry per CDR3 protein. The data contain 50,000 to 60,000 distinct CDR3 sequences, 6% to 7% of them seen just once; the ten biggest clones take up under 5%. The clonotype originates from an adult who was a healthcare worker with PCR-confirmed SARS-CoV-2 infection or an uninfected control (not recorded which). Sequencing was performed on whole blood.

CDR3 loop: CASSPRQGATPNEQFF. CDR3 in DNA: TGTGCCAGCAGCCCTCGACAGGGGGCAACCCCTAATGAGCAGTTCTTC. The chain couples TRBV11-3 to TRBJ2-1, with 10 bases matching TRBD1. The germline CDR1 and CDR2 sequences are SGHNT and YENEEA. J gave up 7 bases and V 5 bases, and 11 bases lay outside the gene matches. This CDR3 has 16 amino acids.